This T cell receptor (beta chain) was recorded in a study of T cell responses to AZD1222 COVID-19 vaccine. About this clone itself: The antigen remains undetermined.

The study, taken as a whole, reports: Increases in Spike-specific TCR breadth and depth were seen after two AZD1222 doses.

Here immunoSEQ multiplex PCR was the method, and the copy in TCRdb shows in-frame clones only, minus some. The profile shows around 50,000 clones, about nine tenths of them singletons. The junction had 4 bases not matched to a gene; V was cut back by 5 bases and J by 6 bases. Germline values: CDR1 SGHNT, CDR2 YYREEE (reference sequence). The CDR3 loop spans 13 amino acids. The study pooled second doses at about 4 or about 12 weeks. The sample was peripheral blood, taken 28 days after the second AZD1222 dose. V is TRBV5-4 and J is TRBJ2-4; 8 nucleotides line up with TRBD1. The receptor comes from an adult who received the AZD1222 COVID-19 vaccine. CDR3 loop: CASSPGQGNIQYF. CDR3 bases: TGTGCCAGCAGTCCTGGACAGGGAAACATTCAGTACTTC.